One and the same sample provided the 21 T cell receptor beta chains below, sequenced in a study of blood T cell repertoires in COVID-19. Assay used: immunoSEQ multiplex PCR; TCRdb lists only in-frame clones, some missing. The data show about 150,000 clones, roughly 72% seen once. Sequencing was performed on peripheral blood. Every receptor here comes from a woman older than 75 with acute or convalescent COVID-19.

The rearrangement links TRBV6-2 or TRBV6-3 to TRBJ1-4; 7 bases map to TRBD1. After removal of 2 bases from V and 10 bases from J, the junction contained 7 bases not matched to a gene. Per germline, CDR1 MNHEY and CDR2 SVGEGT. This CDR3 is built from 14 residues. The CDR3 nucleotides are TGTGCCAGCAGTTACACAGCAGGGGGAGGAAAACTGTTTTTT. Residues: CASSYTAGGGKLFF.

The chain carries TRBV28 and TRBJ1-5; 10 positions match TRBD1. V lost 4 bases, J lost 6 bases, and 6 bases stayed unmatched. The CDR3 runs 15 residues. Germline V lookup: CDR1 MDHEN, CDR2 SYDVKM. CDR3 sequence reads: CASSSAGTGVQPQHF. The CDR3 nucleotides read TGTGCCAGCAGTTCAGCCGGGACAGGGGTTCAGCCCCAGCATTTT.

This clone was found once. The gene calls are TRBV5-4 and TRBJ2-3; 10 bases fit TRBD2. CDR1 SGHNT and CDR2 YYREEE come from the germline V gene (reference sequence). The CDR3 totals 16 residues. After removal of 2 bases from V and 5 bases from J, the junction contained 8 bases not matched to a gene. The DNA for the CDR3 is TGTGCCAGCAGCTTTAACCAGCGGGGGGGCGGAGATACGCAGTATTTT. Translating gives CASSFNQRGGGDTQYF.

This chain links TRBV7-2 with TRBJ1-2; possible D gene TRBD1, 5 bases. Germline loops: CDR1 SGHTA, CDR2 FQGNSA. The CDR3 length is 14 residues. With 5 bases removed from V and 1 base from J, the gap between germline ends came to 11 bases. The CDR3 loop reads CASSHDRRNYGYTF. CDR3 DNA: TGTGCCAGCAGCCACGACAGACGTAACTATGGCTACACCTTC. Combining the CDR3 with reference TRBV7-2 and TRBJ1-2 gives the whole variable domain GAGVSQSPSNKVTEKGKDVELRCDPISGHTALYWYRQSLGQGLEFLIYFQGNSAPDKSGLPSDRFSAERTGGSVSTLTIQRTQQEDSAVYLCASSHDRRNYGYTFGSGTRLTVV.

This clone was detected many times. The gene calls are TRBV6-2 or TRBV6-3 and TRBJ2-3; 10 positions match TRBD1. This CDR3 comprises 17 residues. V lost 0 bases and J lost 5; bases outside the gene matches: 8. Per germline, CDR1 MNHEY and CDR2 SVGEGT. CDR3 nucleotide sequence: TGTGCCAGCAGTTACTCGGCCGGGACAGGGGAGAGAGATACGCAGTATTTT. It specifies CASSYSAGTGERDTQYF.

V usage is TRBV19 and J usage is TRBJ1-2; weak D call: TRBD1 (6 bases). The germline V and J ends were trimmed by 7 bases and 8 bases, with 17 bases remaining between them. The CDR3 sequence is 13 residues long. Per the germline V gene, CDR1 is LNHDA and CDR2 is SQIVND (reference sequence). The CDR3 is CASNLNGGRGYTF. CDR3 DNA: TGTGCCAGTAACCTTAATGGGGGCAGGGGCTACACCTTC.

This chain connects TRBV10-3 to TRBJ2-5, with TRBD1 matching 7 bases. Germline V gene sequence: CDR1 ENHRY, CDR2 SYGVKD. After removal of 8 bases from V and 0 bases from J, the junction contained 15 bases not matched to a gene. This CDR3 has 17 amino acids. The CDR3, as DNA: TGTGCCATCGCCGAATGGAGGACAGGCCCTAACCAAGAGACCCAGTACTTC. Amino acids: CAIAEWRTGPNQETQYF.

This clone was detected ten times or more. Likely a read error: the CDR3 ends without its conserved phenylalanine or tryptophan. It is unclear where the CDR3 begins or ends on the DNA, so no DNA is shown, and the CDR3 is as TCRdb lists it. This chain connects TRBV30 to TRBJ1-4; the table's TRBD1 call for D was not verified on the DNA. The CDR3 sequence runs 9 residues, both termini included. Germline-derived CDR1 and CDR2 are GTSNPN and SVGIG (reference sequence). This chain's CDR3 is CAWSKKTIS.

The chain is built from TRBV3-1 (or the pseudogene TRBV3-2) and TRBJ1-1; weak D call: TRBD1 (5 bases). In germline, CDR1 is LGHDT, CDR2 YNNKEL (reference sequence). Trimming removed 3 bases at V and 11 bases at J, with 10 bases between. This CDR3 is 11 amino acids long. The CDR3 coding sequence is TGTGCCAGCAGCCAGGGGGGGAACGCTTTCTTT. This codes for CASSQGGNAFF.

This clone was found a few times. This chain links TRBV5-1 with TRBJ2-2, with 9 bases fitting TRBD1. Germline V gene data show CDR1 as SGHRS and CDR2 as YFSETQ. V shed 4 bases, J shed 6 bases, and the junction held 10 bases outside the gene matches. The CDR3 length is 16 residues. In nucleotides, the CDR3 is TGCGCCAGCAGCAACGGACAGGGGATCGTAGCCGGGGAGCTGTTTTTT. Its translation: CASSNGQGIVAGELFF. Supplemented by reference TRBV5-1 and TRBJ2-2, the full variable domain reads KAGVTQTPRYLIKTRGQQVTLSCSPISGHRSVSWYQQTPGQGLQFLFEYFSETQRNKGNFPGRFSGRQFSNSRSEMNVSTLELGDSALYLCASSNGQGIVAGELFFGEGSRLTVL.

The gene calls are TRBV3-1 (or the pseudogene TRBV3-2) and TRBJ1-1; D not resolved. The CDR3 loop spans 14 amino acids. Trimming pared 0 bases from V and 11 bases from J, leaving 16 bases between. The germline V gene has CDR1 LGHDT and CDR2 YNNKEL (reference sequence). CDR3 residues: CASSQDGFAWRAFF. In nucleotides, the CDR3 is TGTGCCAGCAGCCAAGACGGTTTCGCCTGGCGGGCTTTCTTT.

The V and J genes are TRBV11-1 and TRBJ1-1, with TRBD1 identical over 9 bases. CDR1 is SGHAT, CDR2 FQDESV, per germline (reference sequence). V trimming: 5 bases; J trimming: 0 bases; junction bases outside the gene matches: 4. The CDR3 loop spans 15 amino acids. The CDR3 sequence: CASSPRDRVNTEAFF. Here the CDR3 DNA reads TGTGCCAGCAGCCCTCGGGACAGGGTGAACACTGAAGCTTTCTTT.

This clone has only a few counts. J is TRBJ1-1 and V is TRBV7-2; no firm D call. Germline CDR1 SGHTA, CDR2 FQGNSA. This CDR3 comprises 14 residues. V lost 5 bases to trimming and J lost 5 bases, with 15 bases between them. This CDR3 reads CASSTHSRETEAFF. In DNA, the CDR3 is TGTGCCAGCAGCACCCACAGTCGGGAGACTGAAGCTTTCTTT.

The V and J genes are TRBV30 and TRBJ1-2; D is uncertain. Looked up from germline, CDR1 is GTSNPN and CDR2 is SVGIG (reference sequence). Deletions cut 7 bases from V and 3 bases from J, with 3 bases between. The CDR3 totals 9 residues. CDR3: CALDYGYTF. In DNA form, the CDR3 reads TGTGCCTTAGACTATGGCTACACCTTC.

The V and J genes are TRBV2 and TRBJ1-3; D call uncertain. CDR1 SNHLY and CDR2 FYNNEI come from the germline V gene. CDR3 length: 16 residues. V lost 6 bases to trimming and J lost 0 bases, with 15 bases between them. CDR3 sequence: CASRAKTQSSGNTIYF. In DNA form, the CDR3 reads TGTGCCAGCAGGGCCAAAACACAGAGCTCTGGAAACACCATATATTTT. The variable domain in full, with the rest retrieved from reference TRBV2 and TRBJ1-3, is EPEVTQTPSHQVTQMGQEVILRCVPISNHLYFYWYRQILGQKVEFLVSFYNNEISEKSEIFDDQFSVERPDGSNFTLKIRSTKLEDSAMYFCASRAKTQSSGNTIYFGEGSWLTVV.

In its sample, this clone was seen a few times. The chain joins TRBV7-9 to TRBJ1-6; no firm D call. CDR3 length equals 14 residues. Germline-derived CDR1 and CDR2 are SEHNR and FQNEAQ (reference sequence). Trimming took 4 bases from V and 5 from J, leaving 9 bases between them. The CDR3 reads CASSSSQDNSPLHF. The CDR3 DNA reads TGTGCCAGCAGCTCTAGTCAAGATAATTCACCCCTCCACTTT.

The V call is TRBV5-1, the J call TRBJ2-5, with D unclear. The CDR3 is 13 amino acids. Trimming took 1 base from V and 5 from J, leaving 9 bases between them. CDR1 and CDR2 from the germline V gene are SGHRS and YFSETQ. The CDR3 DNA reads as TGCGCCAGCAGCTTGAGCTACCGGGAGACCCAGTACTTC. It encodes CASSLSYRETQYF.

The rearrangement joins TRBV20-1 to TRBJ2-4; the match to TRBD2 covers 13 bases. The trim removed 3 bases at V and 0 bases at J, leaving 8 bases unmatched. CDR1 and CDR2 from the germline V gene are DFQATT and SNEGSKA (reference sequence). The CDR3 totals 18 residues. The DNA of the CDR3 is TGCAGTGCTAGTCTGGGACTAGCGGGAAAACTAGCCAAAAACATTCAGTACTTC. Translation: CSASLGLAGKLAKNIQYF.

This chain connects TRBV9 to TRBJ1-5, with 9 bases identical to TRBD1. The V and J ends lost 2 bases and 0 bases, in that order; junction bases with no gene match: 6. The CDR3 sequence is 17 residues long. The germline CDR1 and CDR2 sequences are SGDLS and YYNGEE. The DNA for the CDR3 is TGTGCCAGCAGCGTCCTGGACAGGGGACCTAGCAATCAGCCCCAGCATTTT. It is translated as CASSVLDRGPSNQPQHF.

The genes are TRBV18 and TRBJ2-7, with 12 nucleotides matching TRBD1. Germline trimming cut 5 bases from V and 7 bases from J; bases unmatched to any gene: 12. CDR3 size: 16 residues. CDR1 is KGHSH, CDR2 LQKENI, per germline. The DNA for the CDR3 is TGTGCCAGCTCATCCGAGACGGGACAGGGGGCTGGGGAGCAGTACTTC. It codes for CASSSETGQGAGEQYF.

This clone was picked up a small number of times. The rearrangement uses TRBV10-1 and TRBJ1-1, with 7 bases aligning to TRBD1. Germline values: CDR1 WNHNN, CDR2 SYGVQD (reference sequence). V lost 6 bases to trimming and J lost 2 bases; unmatched junction nucleotides: 3. This CDR3 region has 13 residues. The CDR3 loop reads CASRRDRNTEAFF. CDR3 DNA: TGCGCCAGCAGAAGGGACAGAAACACTGAAGCTTTCTTT.